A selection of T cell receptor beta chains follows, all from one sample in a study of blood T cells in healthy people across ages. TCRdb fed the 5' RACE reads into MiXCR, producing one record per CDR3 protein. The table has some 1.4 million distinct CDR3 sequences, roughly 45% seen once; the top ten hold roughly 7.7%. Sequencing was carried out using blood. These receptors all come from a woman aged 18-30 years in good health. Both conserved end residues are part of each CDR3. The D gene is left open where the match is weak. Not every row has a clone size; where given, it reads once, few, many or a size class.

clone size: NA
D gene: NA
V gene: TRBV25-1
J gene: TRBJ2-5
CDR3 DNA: TGTGCCAGCAGTGAATTGAGGGGCGGGAACTACCCAGTAAAGTACTTC
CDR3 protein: CASSELRGGNYPVKYF

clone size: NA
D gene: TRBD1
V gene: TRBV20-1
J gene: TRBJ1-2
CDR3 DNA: TGCAGTGCATGGACAGGGGGCGTCTATGGCTACACCTTC
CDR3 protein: CSAWTGGVYGYTF

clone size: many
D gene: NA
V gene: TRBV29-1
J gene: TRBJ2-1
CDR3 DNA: TGCAGCGTTGAATCGGCGGAGTTGGGGCTGAATGAGCAGTTCTTC
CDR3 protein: CSVESAELGLNEQFF

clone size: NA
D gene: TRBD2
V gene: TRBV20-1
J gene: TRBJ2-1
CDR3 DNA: TGCAGTGCTCCCCACGGGACTAGCGGGGTTGGAGGCAATGAGCAGTTCTTC
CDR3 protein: CSAPHGTSGVGGNEQFF

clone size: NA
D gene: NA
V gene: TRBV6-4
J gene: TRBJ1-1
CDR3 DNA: TGTGCCAGCCAGGACCCCGTTTCATTCATGATCGGTAACATGAACACTGAAGCTTTCTTT
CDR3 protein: CASQDPVSFMIGNMNTEAFF

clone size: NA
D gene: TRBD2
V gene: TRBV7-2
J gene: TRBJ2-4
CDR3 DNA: TGTGCCAGCAGCTTGGGACTAGCGGGACGTCGGGAGCAGTACTTC
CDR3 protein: CASSLGLAGRREQYF

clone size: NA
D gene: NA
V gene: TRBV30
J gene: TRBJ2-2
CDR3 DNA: TGTGCCTGGAGGGTCGGGGCCGGGGAGCTGTTTTTT
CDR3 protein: CAWRVGAGELFF

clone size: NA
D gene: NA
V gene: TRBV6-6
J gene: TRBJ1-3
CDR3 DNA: TGTGCCAGCGCCTTAGCCCAGGAGACTGGAAACACCCTATATTTT
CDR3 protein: CASALAQETGNTLYF

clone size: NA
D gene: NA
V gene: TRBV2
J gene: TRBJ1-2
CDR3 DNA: TGTGCCAGCGGAGATCAGTTGGCTAACTATGGCTACACCTTC
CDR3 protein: CASGDQLANYGYTF

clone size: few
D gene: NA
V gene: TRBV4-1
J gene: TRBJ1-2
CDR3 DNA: TGCGCCAGCAGCCAAGAGGGGACGGGGCGGAACTATGGCTACACCTTC
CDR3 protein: CASSQEGTGRNYGYTF

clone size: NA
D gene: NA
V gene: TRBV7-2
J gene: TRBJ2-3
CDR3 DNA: TGTGCCAGCAGCTTAGACCCCGCAGCCAGCACAGATACGCAGTATTTT
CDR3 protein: CASSLDPAASTDTQYF

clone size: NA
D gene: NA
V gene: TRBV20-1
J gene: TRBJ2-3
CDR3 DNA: TGCAGTGCTAGGGCCATCGGAATAGATACGCAGTATTTT
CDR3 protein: CSARAIGIDTQYF

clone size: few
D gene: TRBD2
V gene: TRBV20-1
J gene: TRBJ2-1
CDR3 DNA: TGCAGTGCTACCTCCCTGACTAGCGGGGGAATTGTCCCCTACAATGAGCAGTTCTTC
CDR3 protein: CSATSLTSGGIVPYNEQFF

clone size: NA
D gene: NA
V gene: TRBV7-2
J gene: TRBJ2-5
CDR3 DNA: TGTGCCAGCAGCTTAGCCATGTGGACGACGCAAGAGACCCAGTACTTC
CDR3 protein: CASSLAMWTTQETQYF

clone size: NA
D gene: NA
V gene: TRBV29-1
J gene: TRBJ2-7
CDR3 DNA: TGCAGCGTTGTCAGGGAGAACTCCTACGAGCAGTACTTC
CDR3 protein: CSVVRENSYEQYF

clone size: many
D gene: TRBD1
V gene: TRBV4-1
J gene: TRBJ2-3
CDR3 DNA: TGCGCCAGCAGCCAAGATAGGGGACAGGGCACAGATACGCAGTATTTT
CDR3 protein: CASSQDRGQGTDTQYF

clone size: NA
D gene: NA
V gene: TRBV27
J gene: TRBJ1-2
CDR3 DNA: TGTGCCAGCAAGTCCGGGACAATGCGGAGCTACACCTTC
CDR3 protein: CASKSGTMRSYTF

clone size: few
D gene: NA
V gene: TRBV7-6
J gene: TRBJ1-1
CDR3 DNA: TGTGCCAGCAGCTTAGCCCCCCAAGGGGGGAAGAACACTGAAGCTTTCTTT
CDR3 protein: CASSLAPQGGKNTEAFF

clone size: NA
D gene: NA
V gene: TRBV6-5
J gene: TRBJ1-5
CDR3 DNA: TGTGCCAGCAGTTATGACGGGACGGCATATCAGCCCCAGCATTTT
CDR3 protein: CASSYDGTAYQPQHF

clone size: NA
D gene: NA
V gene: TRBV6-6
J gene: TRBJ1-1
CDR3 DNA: TGTGCCGGCAGTTACACAGACAGTGAAGCTTTCTTT
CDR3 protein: CAGSYTDSEAFF

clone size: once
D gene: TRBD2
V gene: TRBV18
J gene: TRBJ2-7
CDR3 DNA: TGTGCCAGCTCACATATACTAGCGGGGGGCTCCTACGAGCAGTACTTC
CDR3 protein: CASSHILAGGSYEQYF

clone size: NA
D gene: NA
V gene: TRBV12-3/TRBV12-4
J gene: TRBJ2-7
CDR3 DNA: TGTGCCAGCAGCCCCCGGGCAGGGGCGTTTTTCGCCTACGAGCAGTACTTC
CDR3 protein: CASSPRAGAFFAYEQYF

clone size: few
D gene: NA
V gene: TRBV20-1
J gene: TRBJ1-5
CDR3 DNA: TGCAGTGCTAGAGATCCGGGGATGGAGCCCCAGCATTTT
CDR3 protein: CSARDPGMEPQHF

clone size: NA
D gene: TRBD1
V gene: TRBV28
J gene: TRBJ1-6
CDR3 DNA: TGTGCCAGCAGTTCTGCCATCAGGGGGGGCTCCTATAATTCACCCCTCCACTTT
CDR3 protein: CASSSAIRGGSYNSPLHF

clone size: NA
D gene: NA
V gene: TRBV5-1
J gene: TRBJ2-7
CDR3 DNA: TGCGCCAGCAGCTTGGTAGAGTCAGCCACCTACGAGCAGTACTTC
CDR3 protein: CASSLVESATYEQYF

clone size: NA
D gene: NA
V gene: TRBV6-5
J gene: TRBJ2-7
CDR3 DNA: TGTGCCAGCAGTTACTCGAGGGGATTTTCTAGCGCCTACGAGCAGTACTTC
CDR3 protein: CASSYSRGFSSAYEQYF

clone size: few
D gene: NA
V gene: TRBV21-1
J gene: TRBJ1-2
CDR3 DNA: TGTGCCAGCAGCCTAGGGGGAAAGAGCTACACCTTC
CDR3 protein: CASSLGGKSYTF

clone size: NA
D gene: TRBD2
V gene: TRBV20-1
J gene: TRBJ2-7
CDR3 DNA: TGCAGTGCTAGGGCCGCTAGCGGGAGCTACTACAATGAGCAGTACTTC
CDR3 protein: CSARAASGSYYNEQYF

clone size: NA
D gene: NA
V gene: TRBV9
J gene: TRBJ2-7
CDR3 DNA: TGTGCCAGCAGCGATGGGGGGAACTACGAGCAGTACTTC
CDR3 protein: CASSDGGNYEQYF

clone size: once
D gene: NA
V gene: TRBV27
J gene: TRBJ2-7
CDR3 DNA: TGTGCCAGCAGTTTATTCTCGTCTGACGAGCAGTACTTC
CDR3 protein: CASSLFSSDEQYF

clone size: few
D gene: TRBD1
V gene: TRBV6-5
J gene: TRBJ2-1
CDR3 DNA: TGTGCCATTGGGAACCGGGACAGGGGATACAATGAGCAGTTCTTC
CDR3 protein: CAIGNRDRGYNEQFF

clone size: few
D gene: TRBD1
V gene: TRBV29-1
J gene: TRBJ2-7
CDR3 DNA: TGCAGCGTTAACGACAGGGGGTTCTCCTACGAGCAGTACTTC
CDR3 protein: CSVNDRGFSYEQYF

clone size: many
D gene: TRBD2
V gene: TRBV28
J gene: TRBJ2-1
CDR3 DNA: TGTGCCAGCACTAGCGGGGGGGCTATAGATTCCTACAATGAGCAGTTCTTC
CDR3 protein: CASTSGGAIDSYNEQFF

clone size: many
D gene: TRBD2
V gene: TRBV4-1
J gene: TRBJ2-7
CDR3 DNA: TGCGCCAGCAGCCAGGCTAGCGGAAACTACGAGCAGTACTTC
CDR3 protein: CASSQASGNYEQYF

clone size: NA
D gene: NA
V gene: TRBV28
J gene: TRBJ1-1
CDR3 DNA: TGTGTCAGTTTTACCCTGAACACTGAAGCTTTCTTT
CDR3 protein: CVSFTLNTEAFF

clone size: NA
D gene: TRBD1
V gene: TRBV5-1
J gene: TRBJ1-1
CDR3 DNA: TGCGCCAGCAAAAACGGGACAGGAATGAACACTGAAGCTTTCTTT
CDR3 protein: CASKNGTGMNTEAFF

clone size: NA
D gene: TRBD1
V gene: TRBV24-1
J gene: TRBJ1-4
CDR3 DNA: TGTGCCACCAGTGACCCTACGACAGGGAGAACTAATGAAAAACTGTTTTTT
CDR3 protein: CATSDPTTGRTNEKLFF

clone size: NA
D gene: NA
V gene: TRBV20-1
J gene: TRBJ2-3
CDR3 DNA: TGCAGTGCTAGTCTATTGGAGGGAGCCACAGATACGCAGTATTTT
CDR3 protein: CSASLLEGATDTQYF

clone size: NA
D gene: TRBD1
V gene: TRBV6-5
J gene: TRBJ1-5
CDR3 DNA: TGTGCCAGCAGTGACGGGACAGGGGGTCAGCCCCAGCATTTT
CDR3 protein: CASSDGTGGQPQHF

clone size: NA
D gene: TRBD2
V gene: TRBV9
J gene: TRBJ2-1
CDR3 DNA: TGTGCCAGCAGCCTATCCGCTGGCGGGAGTTGGAATGAGCAGTTCTTC
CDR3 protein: CASSLSAGGSWNEQFF

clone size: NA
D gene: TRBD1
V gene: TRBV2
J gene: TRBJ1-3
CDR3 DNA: TGTGCCAGCGCCCGTGCGGGGACAGCAAAGCGAAACACCATATATTTT
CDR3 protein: CASARAGTAKRNTIYF

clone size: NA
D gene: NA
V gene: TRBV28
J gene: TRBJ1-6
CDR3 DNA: TGTGCCAGCACCGACAGTTCCACCTCCTATAATTCACCCCTCCACTTT
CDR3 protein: CASTDSSTSYNSPLHF

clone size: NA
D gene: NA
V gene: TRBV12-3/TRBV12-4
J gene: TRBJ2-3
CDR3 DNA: TGTGCCAGCAGTTTAGAATATGACGACACAGATACGCAGTATTTT
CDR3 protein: CASSLEYDDTDTQYF

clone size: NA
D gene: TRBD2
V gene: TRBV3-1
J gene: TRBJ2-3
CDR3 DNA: TGTGCCAGCAGCCGAGAGGCCCGGCGGGGGGGCCGGGATACGCAGTATTTT
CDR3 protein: CASSREARRGGRDTQYF

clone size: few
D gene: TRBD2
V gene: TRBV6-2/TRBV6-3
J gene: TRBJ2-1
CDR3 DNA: TGTGCCAGCAGCCACCCCCCCGCGGGGGGGTACAATGAGCAGTTCTTC
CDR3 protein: CASSHPPAGGYNEQFF

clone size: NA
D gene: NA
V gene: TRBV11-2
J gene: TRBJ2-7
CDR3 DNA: TGTGCCAGCAGCTTAGATGGGGCATCAGGGACCAACAATGAGCAGTACTTC
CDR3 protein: CASSLDGASGTNNEQYF

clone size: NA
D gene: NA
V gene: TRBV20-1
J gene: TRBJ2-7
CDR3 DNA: TGCAGTGCTATGGGGATATTCAGGGATACCTACGAGCAGTACTTC
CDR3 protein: CSAMGIFRDTYEQYF

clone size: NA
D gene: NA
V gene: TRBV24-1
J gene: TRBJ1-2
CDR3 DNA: TGTGCCACCAGTGAAGGTGGTCAGGGAGGTGGCTACACCTTC
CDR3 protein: CATSEGGQGGGYTF

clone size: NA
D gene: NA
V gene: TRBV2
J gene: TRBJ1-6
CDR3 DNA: TGTGCCAGCAGTGACGTTTGGGACCCAGGTTCACCCCTCCACTTT
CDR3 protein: CASSDVWDPGSPLHF

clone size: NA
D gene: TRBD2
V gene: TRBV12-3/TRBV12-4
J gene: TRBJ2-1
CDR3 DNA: TGTGCCAGCAGTTTAGGCGGGAGTATAAACAATGAGCAGTTCTTC
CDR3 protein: CASSLGGSINNEQFF

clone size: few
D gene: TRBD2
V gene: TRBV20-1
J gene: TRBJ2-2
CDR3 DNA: TGCAGTGCTAGAGGTAGCGGGAGGGCCCACACCGGGGAGCTGTTTTTT
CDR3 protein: CSARGSGRAHTGELFF

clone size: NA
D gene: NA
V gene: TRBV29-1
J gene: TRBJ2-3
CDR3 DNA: TGCAGCGTTGCTCCCGGTACGCAGTATTTT
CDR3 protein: CSVAPGTQYF

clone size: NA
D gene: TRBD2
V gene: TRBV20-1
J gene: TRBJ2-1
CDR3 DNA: TGCAGTGCTAGGGGGGGACTAGGCTACAATGAGCAGTTCTTC
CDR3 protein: CSARGGLGYNEQFF

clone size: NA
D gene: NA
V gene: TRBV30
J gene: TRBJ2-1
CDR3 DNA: TGTGCCTGGAGTGTACTCGGGAGCTACAATGAGCAGTTCTTC
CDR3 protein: CAWSVLGSYNEQFF

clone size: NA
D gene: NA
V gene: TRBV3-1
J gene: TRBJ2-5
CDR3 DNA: TGTGCCAGCAGCCAAGAGATAACAGGGTCGCAAGAGACCCAGTACTTC
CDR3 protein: CASSQEITGSQETQYF

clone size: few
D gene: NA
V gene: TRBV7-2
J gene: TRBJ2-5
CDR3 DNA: TGTGCCAGCAGCTTAGATCCAGCTTTCCAAGAGACCCAGTACTTC
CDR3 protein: CASSLDPAFQETQYF

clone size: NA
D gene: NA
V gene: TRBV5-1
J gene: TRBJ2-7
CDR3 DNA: TGCGCCAGCAGCTTTACTAGCACGGGGTACGAGCAGTACTTC
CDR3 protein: CASSFTSTGYEQYF

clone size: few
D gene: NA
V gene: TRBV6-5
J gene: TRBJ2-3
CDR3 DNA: TGTGCCAGCAGTTACTCCGCGGAATTCACAGATACGCAGTATTTT
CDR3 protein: CASSYSAEFTDTQYF

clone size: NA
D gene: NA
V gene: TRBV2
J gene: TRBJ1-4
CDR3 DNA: TGTGCCAGCAGTAAAAGGTCCTCAGGGAATGAAAAACTGTTTTTT
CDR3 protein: CASSKRSSGNEKLFF